This TCR beta chain was identified during a study of T-cell reconstitution after alpha-beta-depleted transplantation in children listed by TCRdb under 2016. Regarding the study in general: Using TCR repertoire profiling, the study followed T-cell immune reconstitution in a quantitative way in children after TCRalphabeta/CD19-depleted allogeneic hematopoietic cell transplantation.

For this chain, trimming is 0 bases at the V end and 4 bases at the J end, and the number of junction bases without a gene match is 7. From the cysteine through the phenylalanine, the CDR3 covers 18 amino acids. Here the CDR3 DNA is all that survives: 54 bases in frame from base 1. CDR1 and CDR2 were assigned from the germline V gene as LGHNA and YNFKEQ. Library preparation was by PCR. The sequencing machine was an Illumina HiSeq 2500. TCR libraries were prepared with molecular barcoding, using unique molecular identifiers to normalize TCRbeta repertoire quantification. TCRdb ran its own pipeline on the public reads, namely fastp trimming at Q25 and MiXCR clone calling, and kept in-frame beta chains. When rows share a CDR3 protein, they turn into one entry using the most common DNA and genes. The sample yields hundreds of thousands of distinct CDR3 sequences; roughly 17% were counted once. The ten largest account for 0.8% to 1.1% of the sample.

Points on this clonotype: The specificity of this receptor is unknown. It has no much larger one-base neighbor in the sample; base qualities were not kept.

This TCR derives from a human donor who donated a stem cell graft to a child with acute myeloid leukemia. The source material was PBMCs from the stem cell graft donor, sampled from the stem cell graft. Recombination linked TRBV4-2 to TRBJ2-3; TRBD2 agrees with 13 junctional bases. In nucleotides, the sequence is TGTGCCAGCAGCCAAGAAACTAGCGGGGGGGCACTTGCAGATACGCAGTATTTT. Translated, this is CASSQETSGGALADTQYF.